This TCR beta chain was documented in a study of cytomegalovirus exposure and HLA in healthy donors. Points from the study as a whole: Further analysis, carried out later, found HLA-associated TCR beta chains more clonally expanded than equally common other chains. For most subjects, TCR beta sequences were reported to predict HLA-A and HLA-B alleles with accuracy.

It was with 60 Vbeta and 13 Jbeta primers that the PCR ran. Libraries were prepared by immunoSEQ multiplex PCR; TCRdb keeps only in-frame clonotypes and omits some of them. This specimen shows about 150,000 clones; the ten leading clones hold 1.5% to 2%. The germline V and J ends were trimmed by 4 bases and 1 base, with 13 bases remaining between them. The V gene's germline CDR1 is MNHNS and CDR2 SASEGT. This CDR3 comprises 15 residues. As concerns this clone: Its cognate antigen is unknown.

The clonotype originates from a woman aged 45-59 years in good health and CMV-seronegative. V gene TRBV6-1 combines with J gene TRBJ2-5; D is ambiguous. The source material was PBMCs. The CDR3 here is CASSVNSRFQETQYF. The CDR3 DNA follows: TGTGCCAGCAGTGTAAACAGCAGATTCCAAGAGACCCAGTACTTC.